Listed here are 17 T cell receptor beta chains from one sample, sequenced in a study of OX40 agonist ivuxolimab in advanced cancers. Only in-frame clones appear in the TCRdb table, and some are missing; sequencing was by immunoSEQ multiplex PCR. Of more than 25,000 clones listed, less than 85% were seen once; the top ten hold about 26%. The sequenced sample was CD4+ or CD8+ T cells sorted from blood, obtained in a trial of the OX40 agonist ivuxolimab. The receptors here all came from an adult with an advanced solid tumor such as melanoma, head and neck, liver or kidney cancer.

The chain links TRBV11-2 to TRBJ2-2; D is perhaps TRBD1 (5 bases). CDR3 length: 17 residues. Germline V gene lookup returns CDR1 SGHAT and CDR2 FQNNGV. Trimming took 1 base from V and 4 from J, leaving 16 bases between them. The CDR3 DNA reads TGTGCCAGCAGCTTAGTCCTTCTGATAGGGGTCACCGGGGAGCTGTTTTTT. It codes for CASSLVLLIGVTGELFF. The complete variable domain, with remaining parts taken from reference TRBV11-2 and TRBJ2-2, reads EAGVAQSPRYKIIEKRQSVAFWCNPISGHATLYWYQQILGQGPKLLIQFQNNGVVDDSQLPKDRFSAERLKGVDSTLKIQPAKLEDSAVYLCASSLVLLIGVTGELFFGEGSRLTVL.

This clone was counted between two and nine times. This rearrangement joins TRBV7-9 to TRBJ1-2; 7 bases are shared with TRBD1. The CDR3 length is 14 residues. V shed 8 bases and J 8 bases; nucleotides not matched to a gene: 14. The germline V gene encodes CDR1 SEHNR and CDR2 FQNEAQ (reference sequence). The CDR3 here is CASPGQEEILGYTF. CDR3 DNA: TGTGCCAGCCCCGGACAGGAAGAAATCCTAGGCTACACCTTC.

The CDR3 protein is CASSKADRGDYGYTF. The CDR3 region has the DNA TGTGCCAGCAGCAAAGCGGACAGGGGAGACTATGGCTACACCTTC. The chain links TRBV21-1 to TRBJ1-2; TRBD1 was called by the table and not checked on the DNA. TRBV21-1 is a pseudogene segment. The CDR3 is 15 amino acids.

This clone was counted a single time. The chain joins TRBV27 to TRBJ2-7; TRBD2 might be the D (6 bases). V gave up 3 bases and J gave up 5 bases, with 11 bases separating them. CDR3 length equals 13 residues. Looked up from germline, CDR1 is MNHEY and CDR2 is SMNVEV (reference sequence). The CDR3 loop is CASSLSAGHEQYF. The CDR3 DNA follows: TGTGCCAGCAGTTTGTCAGCGGGTCACGAGCAGTACTTC.

CDR3 DNA sequence: TGTGCCAGCAGTTTATTGGGTACGAAAGGGGGCTACACCTTC. Protein product: CASSLLGTKGGYTF. The V gene is TRBV28, the J gene TRBJ1-2, with D unresolved. This CDR3 has 14 amino acids. Germline loops: CDR1 MDHEN, CDR2 SYDVKM. Trimming removed 1 base at V and 8 bases at J, with 14 bases between.

The chain uses TRBV11-3 and TRBJ2-1, with a tentative D call TRBD2 (5 bases). Trimming stripped 4 bases from V and 0 bases from J, with 13 bases between. CDR3 length: 16 residues. CDR1 is SGHNT and CDR2 is YENEEA in the germline V gene. The CDR3 sequence is CASSSRGLGSYNEQFF. In DNA form, the CDR3 reads TGTGCCAGCAGCTCCCGAGGGTTGGGCTCCTACAATGAGCAGTTCTTC.

This clone has only one observation. J is TRBJ2-3 and V is TRBV27, with D unclear. Germline loops: CDR1 MNHEY, CDR2 SMNVEV (reference sequence). V lost 0 bases to trimming and J lost 14 bases, with 24 bases between them. This CDR3 contains 16 residues. CDR3 nucleotide sequence: TGTGCCAGCAGTTTATCCCCAACAGTGTTTAGCACAGACCTGTATTTT. This codes for CASSLSPTVFSTDLYF.

The gene calls are TRBV4-2 and TRBJ2-7, with TRBD2 matching 7 bases. The CDR3 length is 18 residues. Germline-derived CDR1 and CDR2 are LGHNA and YNFKEQ. Trimming took 4 bases from V and 0 from J; bases not matched to a gene: 15. The CDR3: CASSPGLETIESSYEQYF. CDR3 nucleotide sequence: TGTGCCAGCAGCCCCGGACTAGAAACCATCGAGAGCTCCTACGAGCAGTACTTC.

The CDR3 here is CASSLTGGRPYEQYF. The CDR3 bases are TGTGCCAGCAGCCTAACAGGGGGCCGACCCTACGAGCAGTACTTC. The J gene is TRBJ2-7, the V gene TRBV5-8, with 9 nucleotides matching TRBD1. The J segment lost 2 bases and the V segment lost 4 bases, leaving 7 bases of the junction unmatched. The germline V gene encodes CDR1 SGHTS and CDR2 YDEGEE. This CDR3 is built from 15 residues.

This clone counts as medium-sized (0.01 to 0.1%). The sample contains more than one DNA sequence encoding this CDR3. The chain links TRBV18 to TRBJ1-1; tentatively, D is TRBD1 (5 bases). The germline CDR1 and CDR2 sequences are KGHSH and LQKENI. The CDR3 has 13 amino acids. The ends were cut back, 3 bases at V and 4 bases at J, with 9 bases in the middle. CDR3 sequence: CASSPGRGTEAFF. In DNA, the CDR3 is TGTGCCAGCTCACCCGGGAGGGGCACTGAAGCTTTCTTT.

Judged by abundance, this clone is large. The chain is built from TRBV11-2 and TRBJ1-3, with D possibly being TRBD1 (5 bases). The V end was cut by 5 bases, the J end by 0 bases, with 20 bases between. The CDR3 spans 18 residues. Per the germline V gene, CDR1 is SGHAT and CDR2 is FQNNGV. The CDR3, as DNA: TGTGCCAGCAGCCGCGCCGTGGGGACGGCTAGCTCTGGAAACACCATATATTTT. This encodes CASSRAVGTASSGNTIYF.

This chain connects TRBV6-5 to TRBJ1-1; perhaps TRBD1 as D (5 bases). CDR3 length: 14 amino acids. V was shortened by 7 bases and J by 1 base, with 13 bases between the two germline ends. Germline CDR1 MNHEY, CDR2 SVGAGI. The CDR3 bases are TGTGCCAGCACTCCAGGGATTGCGAACACTGAAGCTTTCTTT. Protein: CASTPGIANTEAFF.

The CDR3 DNA follows: TGTGCCAGCAGCTTGGGTGTAGGGAGCCTGGAGCAGTACTTC. Translation: CASSLGVGSLEQYF. The chain joins TRBV5-6 to TRBJ2-7; a possible D gene is TRBD2 (5 bases). With 0 bases removed from V and 7 bases from J, the gap between germline ends came to 14 bases. The germline V gene encodes CDR1 SGHDT and CDR2 YYEEEE. CDR3 size: 14 residues.

The rearrangement joins TRBV5-8 to TRBJ2-3, with TRBD1 as a possible D gene (5 bases). Germline CDR1 is SGHTS and CDR2 is YDEGEE. The CDR3 has 14 residues. V was cut by 0 bases and J by 2 bases, with 7 bases left in between. CDR3 sequence: CASSLGQNTDTQYF. CDR3 DNA: TGTGCCAGCAGCTTGGGACAGAACACAGATACGCAGTATTTT. The complete variable domain, with remaining parts taken from reference TRBV5-8 and TRBJ2-3, reads EAGVTQSPTHLIKTRGQQATLRCSPISGHTSVYWYQQALGLGLQFLLWYDEGEERNRGNFPPRFSGRQFPNYSSELNVNALELEDSALYLCASSLGQNTDTQYFGPGTRLTVL.

The chain joins TRBV5-1 to TRBJ2-2; D is unresolved. Germline V gene data show CDR1 as SGHRS and CDR2 as YFSETQ. Trimming removed 2 bases at V and 0 bases at J, with 8 bases between. This CDR3 has 15 residues. DNA for the CDR3: TGCGCCAGCAGCTTTGTATTTACGAACACCGGGGAGCTGTTTTTT. This gives the protein CASSFVFTNTGELFF. Drawing the rest from reference TRBV5-1 and TRBJ2-2, the complete variable domain is KAGVTQTPRYLIKTRGQQVTLSCSPISGHRSVSWYQQTPGQGLQFLFEYFSETQRNKGNFPGRFSGRQFSNSRSEMNVSTLELGDSALYLCASSFVFTNTGELFFGEGSRLTVL.

The chain joins TRBV28 to TRBJ1-2; 8 nucleotides align to TRBD1. CDR1 is MDHEN, CDR2 SYDVKM, per germline. CDR3 length: 14 residues. After removal of 2 bases from V and 8 bases from J, the junction contained 7 bases not matched to a gene. The CDR3 DNA reads TGTGCCAGCAGTTTAACGGACAGGGCGAGCGGCTACACCTTC. Residues: CASSLTDRASGYTF.

J is TRBJ2-1 and V is TRBV4-2; 10 nucleotides agree with TRBD2. Germline lookup yields CDR1 LGHNA and CDR2 YNFKEQ. The CDR3 is made up of 15 amino acids. V shed 2 bases and J 7 bases; nucleotides not matched to a gene: 5. CDR3 sequence: CASSQFKREGNEQFF. The CDR3 nucleotides read TGTGCCAGCAGCCAATTTAAGCGGGAGGGTAATGAGCAGTTCTTC.